This T cell receptor beta chain derives from a study of CD8 T cell repertoires and HIV-1 epitope variants. Study as a whole: Each of Twenty-five Gag and Nef epitope peptides stimulated a separate culture. Cultures ran approximately 10 days, with IL-2, IL-7 and IL-15 added on days 3 and 7.

This table comes from immunoSEQ multiplex PCR, and its TCRdb copy is limited to in-frame clones, with some not included. The sample lists some 5,000 clones, less than 70% occurring once. From germline, CDR1 is MNHNS and CDR2 SASEGT. CDR3 size: 12 residues. The V and J ends lost 6 bases and 3 bases, in that order; junction bases with no gene match: 1. Points on this clone: Its cognate antigen is unknown.

Sequencing was carried out using cultured CD8+ T cells derived from PBMCs. The rearrangement joins TRBV6-1 to TRBJ2-7; 8 positions match TRBD1. The sequence came from a male donor with HIV. The CDR3 DNA reads TGTGCCAGCAGCGGGACAGGCTACGAGCAGTACTTC. Protein: CASSGTGYEQYF.